The 27 T cell receptor beta chains in this list originate from one sample, sequenced in a study of T cells after yellow fever vaccination. TCRdb analysed the 5' RACE reads with MiXCR anew, one entry per CDR3 protein. Among 400,000 or so distinct CDR3 sequences listed, around 20% were seen once. Sequencing was performed on PBMCs, taken before the yellow fever booster vaccination. These TCRs come from a man aged 18 to 35 who received the YFV17D yellow fever vaccine.

The chain combines TRBV4-2 with TRBJ2-7; D may be TRBD1 (6 bases). The V gene's germline CDR1 is LGHNA and CDR2 YNFKEQ. The germline V and J ends were trimmed by 8 bases and 0 bases, with 17 bases remaining between them. The CDR3 consists of 15 residues. This CDR3 is CASQAARGSSYEQYF. Written as DNA, the CDR3 is TGTGCCAGCCAAGCGGCGAGGGGGAGCTCCTACGAGCAGTACTTC.

This rearrangement joins TRBV12-3 or TRBV12-4 to TRBJ2-7; D may be TRBD1 (6 bases). The CDR3 extends over 14 amino acids. The germline V and J ends were trimmed by 4 bases and 6 bases, with 16 bases remaining between them. In nucleotides, the CDR3 is TGTGCCAGCAGTTCTAGGCAGGGGTTCGGCGAGCAGTACGTC. Encoded protein: CASSSRQGFGEQYV.

In its sample, this clonotype was seen a few times. This chain joins TRBV6-2 or TRBV6-3 and TRBJ2-2; D is uncertain. The CDR3 length is 14 residues. V lost 6 bases, J lost 4 bases, and 12 bases lay in between. The germline V gene encodes CDR1 MNHEY and CDR2 SVGEGT. CDR3 residues: CASRTTPVTGELFF. The CDR3 nucleotides read TGTGCCAGCAGAACTACGCCAGTCACCGGGGAGCTGTTTTTT.

The chain has TRBV9 and TRBJ1-5, with 11 bases that match TRBD1. Losses at the gene ends were 3 bases for V and 3 bases for J; bases not matched to a gene: 5. Per germline, CDR1 SGDLS and CDR2 YYNGEE. The CDR3 runs to 16 residues. CDR3 loop: CASSEPGQGVNQPQHF. CDR3 in DNA: TGTGCCAGCAGCGAGCCGGGACAGGGGGTCAATCAGCCCCAGCATTTT.

The V call is TRBV20-1, the J call TRBJ2-4, with 9 bases aligning to TRBD1. Per the germline V gene, CDR1 is DFQATT and CDR2 is SNEGSKA (reference sequence). With 3 bases clipped from V and 0 bases from J, the junction kept 3 bases outside the gene matches. CDR3 size: 15 residues. CDR3 bases: TGCAGTGCTAGCCTGGACAGGGGAGCCAAAAACATTCAGTACTTC. It yields the protein CSASLDRGAKNIQYF.

This clonotype was observed a handful of times. V and J are TRBV6-5 and TRBJ1-2; D is unresolved. The CDR3 has 14 residues. Germline V CDR1 and CDR2: MNHEY, SVGAGI. Trimming left V 6 bases short and J 0 bases short, with 11 bases between. As DNA, the CDR3 is TGTGCCAGCAGGGGAGAGGACCCTAACTATGGCTACACCTTC. This translates into CASRGEDPNYGYTF.

This chain uses TRBV20-1 with TRBJ2-4; D uncertain. Per germline, CDR1 DFQATT and CDR2 SNEGSKA (reference sequence). V was cut by 0 bases and J by 0 bases, with 9 bases left in between. The CDR3 is 15 amino acids. DNA of the CDR3: TGCAGTGCTAGAGATAGCCTACTAGCCAAAAACATTCAGTACTTC. This codes for CSARDSLLAKNIQYF.

This clonotype has a count of ten or more. The chain combines TRBV29-1 with TRBJ2-3, with D tentatively TRBD1 (7 bases). Germline V lookup: CDR1 SQVTM, CDR2 ANQGSEA. The germline V and J ends were trimmed by 3 bases and 0 bases, with 19 bases remaining between them. CDR3 length: 17 residues. For the CDR3, the DNA is TGCAGCGTTGACGGAGGGGGCCAAAGTGCTAGCACAGATACGCAGTATTTT. Translating gives CSVDGGGQSASTDTQYF.

This rearrangement joins TRBV6-2 or TRBV6-3 to TRBJ1-1; no clear D gene. Per the germline V gene, CDR1 is MNHEY and CDR2 is SVGEGT. The CDR3 contains 14 residues. The V and J ends lost 7 bases and 0 bases respectively, with 12 bases between them. The CDR3 is CASMVADLNTEAFF. In DNA form, the CDR3 reads TGTGCCAGCATGGTTGCAGATTTGAACACTGAAGCTTTCTTT.

This clonotype was counted a few times. The V gene is TRBV20-1, the J gene TRBJ1-1, with a possible D match to TRBD1 (5 bases). The CDR3 contains 14 residues. Germline lookup yields CDR1 DFQATT and CDR2 SNEGSKA (reference sequence). V dropped 6 bases and J dropped 10 bases, with 24 bases sitting between them. CDR3 loop: CSARDGRVVHVAFF. CDR3 bases: TGCAGTGCGCGGGACGGCCGCGTGGTTCATGTAGCTTTCTTT.

This clonotype was detected a few times. V and J are TRBV12-5 and TRBJ2-4, with TRBD1 identical over 9 bases. This CDR3 contains 15 residues. Germline V gives CDR1 LGHNT, CDR2 FRNRAP. Trimming cost V 6 bases and J 4 bases; bases outside gene matches: 7. For the CDR3, the DNA is TGTGCTAGTGGAGCGACAGGGGGGGGAAAAAACATTCAGTACTTC. Translated, it gives CASGATGGGKNIQYF.

The gene calls are TRBV5-4 and TRBJ2-1; D not resolved. Trimming took off 4 bases at V and 0 bases at J, with 14 bases between the two ends. The CDR3 is made up of 16 amino acids. Germline V gene lookup returns CDR1 SGHNT and CDR2 YYREEE (reference sequence). CDR3 sequence (DNA): TGTGCCAGCAGCACCTTGGAAAGGAGCTCCTACAATGAGCAGTTCTTC. It codes for CASSTLERSSYNEQFF.

The rearrangement uses TRBV5-6 and TRBJ2-1; the D gene could be TRBD1 or TRBD2 (5 bases each). Trimming removed 1 base at V and 6 bases at J, with 17 bases between. The CDR3 contains 16 residues. Germline CDR1 SGHDT, CDR2 YYEEEE. The CDR3 sequence is CASSLRTGHVSNEQFF. As DNA, the CDR3 is TGTGCCAGCAGCTTGCGGACTGGACACGTTTCCAATGAGCAGTTCTTC.

The chain links TRBV24-1 to TRBJ1-1; D unresolved. In germline, CDR1 is KGHDR, CDR2 SFDVKD. This CDR3 is built from 13 residues. Deletions cut 10 bases from V and 2 bases from J, with 13 bases between. The CDR3 sequence is CATASAGNTEAFF. CDR3 bases: TGTGCCACAGCCTCAGCGGGCAACACTGAAGCTTTCTTT.

This clonotype was observed many times. One end of the junction is discordant with germline, which a read error may explain. The chain joins TRBV6-2 or TRBV6-3 to TRBJ2-7; D call uncertain. Germline V CDR1 and CDR2: MNHEY, SVGEGT. CDR3 length: 11 residues. As DNA, the CDR3 is TGTGCCAGCAGTCACTCCTACGAGCAGTACTTC. Its translation is CASSHSYEQYF.

The gene calls are TRBV2 and TRBJ1-5; D uncertain. CDR3 length equals 13 residues. Germline CDR1 and CDR2: SNHLY and FYNNEI. V was pared by 3 bases and J by 11 bases, with 14 bases between. CDR3 DNA: TGTGCCAGCAGTGAGTCGAAAAGGCAGGCCCAGCATTTT. Translation gives CASSESKRQAQHF.

CDR3: CASSQEYGTGGTEAFF. CDR3 DNA: TGTGCCAGCAGCCAAGAGTACGGGACGGGGGGCACTGAAGCTTTCTTT. The V gene is TRBV3-1, the J gene TRBJ1-1; maybe TRBD1 (5 bases). V dropped 0 bases and J dropped 4 bases, with 15 bases sitting between them. Germline CDR1 LGHDT, CDR2 YNNKEL (reference sequence). This CDR3 contains 16 residues.

This clonotype is labeled medium-sized (0.01 to 0.1%). The chain uses TRBV2 and TRBJ2-5; no firm D call. The germline CDR1 and CDR2 sequences are SNHLY and FYNNEI. Trimming cost V 6 bases and J 1 base, with 6 bases left between them. The CDR3 loop spans 12 amino acids. CDR3 loop: CASRNAQETQYF. The CDR3, as DNA: TGTGCCAGCAGAAACGCCCAAGAGACCCAGTACTTC.

The genes are TRBV3-1 and TRBJ2-1; 13 nucleotides align to TRBD2. The length of the CDR3 is 13 residues. Germline V CDR1 and CDR2: LGHDT, YNNKEL (reference sequence). The trim removed 5 bases at V and 15 bases at J, leaving 7 bases unmatched. The CDR3 reads CASSSGTSGAAFF. In nucleotides, the CDR3 is TGTGCCAGCAGCTCCGGGACTAGCGGGGCTGCGTTCTTC.

This clonotype was found many times. The V call is TRBV6-6, the J call TRBJ1-2, with 10 bases lining up with TRBD1. CDR3 length: 16 amino acids. V lost 8 bases to trimming and J lost 7 bases; unmatched junction nucleotides: 16. CDR1 is MNHNY, CDR2 SVGAGI, per germline (reference sequence). CDR3 bases: TGTGCCAGCTCAAGGCAAACCGGGACAGGGGTGCGTGGCTACACCTTC. This encodes CASSRQTGTGVRGYTF.

This clonotype has just a few counts. The rearrangement uses TRBV7-2 and TRBJ2-5; D call uncertain. The CDR3 runs to 16 residues. The V and J ends lost 2 bases and 1 base respectively, with 14 bases between them. CDR1 is SGHTA and CDR2 is FQGNSA in the germline V gene. Here the CDR3 reads CASSLIVPFFQETQYF. The CDR3 bases are TGTGCCAGCAGCTTAATAGTGCCGTTTTTCCAAGAGACCCAGTACTTC.

This clonotype was detected only a few times. This chain uses TRBV10-3 with TRBJ1-1; tentative D call: TRBD1 (5 bases). In germline, CDR1 is ENHRY, CDR2 SYGVKD. V lost 6 bases, J lost 5 bases, and 16 bases lay in between. This CDR3 has 14 amino acids. The CDR3 nucleotides are TGTGCCATCAGGATAAGTAGGGGTTTGACTGAAGCTTTCTTT. Amino acids: CAIRISRGLTEAFF.

This clonotype was seen more than once but under ten times. This chain links TRBV7-2 with TRBJ2-7; 8 bases are shared with TRBD2. CDR3 size: 15 residues. Losses at the gene ends were 1 base for V and 0 bases for J; bases not matched to a gene: 2. Germline values: CDR1 SGHTA, CDR2 FQGNSA. CDR3 nucleotides: TGTGCCAGCAGCTTAGTAGCGGGGACCTCCTACGAGCAGTACTTC. It translates to CASSLVAGTSYEQYF. Full variable domain (rest looked up from reference TRBV7-2 and TRBJ2-7): GAGVSQSPSNKVTEKGKDVELRCDPISGHTALYWYRQSLGQGLEFLIYFQGNSAPDKSGLPSDRFSAERTGGSVSTLTIQRTQQEDSAVYLCASSLVAGTSYEQYFGPGTRLTVT.

The V call is TRBV27, the J call TRBJ2-3; D gene ambiguous. This CDR3 spans 14 amino acids. Germline V gene lookup returns CDR1 MNHEY and CDR2 SMNVEV (reference sequence). Trimming removed 0 bases at V and 6 bases at J, with 10 bases between. For the CDR3, the DNA is TGTGCCAGCAGTTTATCCGGCGCATGGGATACGCAGTATTTT. It translates to CASSLSGAWDTQYF.

The CDR3, as DNA: TGTGCCAGCAAAGGTGGACCAGATACGCAGTATTTT. Translation: CASKGGPDTQYF. This chain uses TRBV6-6 with TRBJ2-3, with D unclear. Trimming took off 7 bases at V and 4 bases at J, with 9 bases between the two ends. CDR1 is MNHNY and CDR2 is SVGAGI in the germline V gene (reference sequence). The CDR3 length is 12 residues.

The genes are TRBV6-6 and TRBJ2-7; D may be TRBD1 (5 bases). V lost 5 bases to trimming and J lost 3 bases, with 8 bases between them. The CDR3 contains 12 residues. Germline V gene data show CDR1 as MNHNY and CDR2 as SVGAGI (reference sequence). CDR3 sequence (DNA): TGTGCCAGCAGTCAGGGATTCTACGAGCAGTACGTC. This translates into CASSQGFYEQYV.

The chain links TRBV11-2 to TRBJ2-3, with a tentative D call TRBD1 (7 bases). This CDR3 region has 16 residues. V lost 2 bases to trimming and J lost 1 base, with 13 bases between them. CDR1 is SGHAT and CDR2 is FQNNGV in the germline V gene. The CDR3 coding sequence is TGTGCCAGCAGCTTATCTGGAGGGGGCGGCACAGATACGCAGTATTTT. Protein product: CASSLSGGGGTDTQYF. Looking up the rest from reference TRBV11-2 and TRBJ2-3 gives the full variable domain: EAGVAQSPRYKIIEKRQSVAFWCNPISGHATLYWYQQILGQGPKLLIQFQNNGVVDDSQLPKDRFSAERLKGVDSTLKIQPAKLEDSAVYLCASSLSGGGGTDTQYFGPGTRLTVL.